This TCR beta chain was sequenced in a study of blood T cell repertoires in COVID-19. In the study overall: Whether acute or convalescent, the COVID-19 samples came from the United States, Italy and Spain.

Per the authors' pipeline: From reference gene primer amplification, estimates of nucleated cell counts were derived. TCRdb keeps only in-frame clones here, not all; method: immunoSEQ multiplex PCR. V and J calls and clone size are as listed in that table; D and trimming were resolved from the DNA. The repertoire holds approximately 330,000 clones, with 87% as singletons. Seattle enrolled patients during active infection and tracked them longitudinally. The germline V gene has CDR1 MNHEY and CDR2 SVGAGI. V lost 7 bases to trimming and J lost 7 bases, with 13 bases between them. This CDR3 spans 13 amino acids.

The chain is built from TRBV6-5 and TRBJ2-2, with D perhaps TRBD2 (7 bases). The receptor was derived from a man between 25 and 39 years old with COVID-19, enrolled during active disease. The sample consisted of peripheral blood. This CDR3 is CASNNREGGELFF. The CDR3, as DNA: TGTGCCAGCAATAACAGGGAGGGCGGGGAGCTGTTTTTT.